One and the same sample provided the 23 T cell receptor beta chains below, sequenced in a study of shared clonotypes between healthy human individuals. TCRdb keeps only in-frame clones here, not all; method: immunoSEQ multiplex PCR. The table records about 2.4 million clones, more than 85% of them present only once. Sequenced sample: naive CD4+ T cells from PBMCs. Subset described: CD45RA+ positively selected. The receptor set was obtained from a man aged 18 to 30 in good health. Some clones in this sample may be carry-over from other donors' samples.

CDR3 amino acids: CASSLISLAGTGGETQYF. The CDR3 DNA is TGTGCCAGCAGCTTAATTAGTCTAGCGGGTACCGGTGGAGAGACCCAGTACTTC. The chain carries TRBV7-2 and TRBJ2-5, with 8 bases identical to TRBD2. Trimming at V came to 2 bases and at J to 4 bases, leaving 15 bases not matched to a gene. Germline assignment: CDR1 SGHTA and CDR2 FQGNSA. The CDR3 covers 18 residues.

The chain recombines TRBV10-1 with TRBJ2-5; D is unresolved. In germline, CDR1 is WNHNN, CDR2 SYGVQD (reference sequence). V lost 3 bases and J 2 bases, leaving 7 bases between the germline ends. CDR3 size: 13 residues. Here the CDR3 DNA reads TGCGCCAGCAGTGAAAGGATTCAAGAGACCCAGTACTTC. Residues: CASSERIQETQYF.

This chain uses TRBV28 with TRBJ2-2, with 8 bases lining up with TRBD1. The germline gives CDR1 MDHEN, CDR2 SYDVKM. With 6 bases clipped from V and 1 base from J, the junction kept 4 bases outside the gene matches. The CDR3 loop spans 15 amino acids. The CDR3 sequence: CASSQGARNTGELFF. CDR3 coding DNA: TGTGCCAGCAGCCAGGGGGCGCGGAACACCGGGGAGCTGTTTTTT.

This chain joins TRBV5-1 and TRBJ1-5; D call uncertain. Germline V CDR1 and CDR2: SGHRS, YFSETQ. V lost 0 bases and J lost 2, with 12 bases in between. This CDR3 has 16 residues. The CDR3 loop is CASSLGSGERNQPQHF. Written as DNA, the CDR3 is TGCGCCAGCAGCTTGGGGTCGGGAGAACGCAATCAGCCCCAGCATTTT.

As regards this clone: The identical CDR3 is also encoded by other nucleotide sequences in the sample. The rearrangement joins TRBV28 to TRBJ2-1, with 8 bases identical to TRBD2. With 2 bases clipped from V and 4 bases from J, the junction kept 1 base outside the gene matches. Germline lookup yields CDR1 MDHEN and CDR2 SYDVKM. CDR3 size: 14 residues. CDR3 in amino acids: CASSLTGGYNEQFF. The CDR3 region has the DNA TGTGCCAGCAGTTTAACGGGAGGGTACAATGAGCAGTTCTTC.

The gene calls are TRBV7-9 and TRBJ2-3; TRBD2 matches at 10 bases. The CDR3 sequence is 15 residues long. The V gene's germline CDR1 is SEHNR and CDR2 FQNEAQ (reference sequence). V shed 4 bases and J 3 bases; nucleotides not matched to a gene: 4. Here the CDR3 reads CASSSRAGGTDTQYF. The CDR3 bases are TGTGCCAGCAGCTCCAGAGCGGGAGGGACAGATACGCAGTATTTT.

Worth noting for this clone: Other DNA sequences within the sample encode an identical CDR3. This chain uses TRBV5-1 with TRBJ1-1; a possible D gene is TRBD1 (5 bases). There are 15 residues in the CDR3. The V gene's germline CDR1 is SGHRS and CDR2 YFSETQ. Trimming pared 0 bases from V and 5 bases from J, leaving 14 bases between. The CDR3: CASSLAPGGGTEAFF. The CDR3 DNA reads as TGCGCCAGCAGCTTGGCCCCGGGTGGGGGAACTGAAGCTTTCTTT.

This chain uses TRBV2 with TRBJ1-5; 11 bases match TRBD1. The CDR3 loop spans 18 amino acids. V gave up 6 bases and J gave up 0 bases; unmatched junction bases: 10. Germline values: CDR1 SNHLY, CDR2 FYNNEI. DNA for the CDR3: TGTGCCAGCAGCGACGGGACAGGGGGATCTTATAGCAATCAGCCCCAGCATTTT. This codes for CASSDGTGGSYSNQPQHF. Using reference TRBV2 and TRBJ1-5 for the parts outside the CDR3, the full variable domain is EPEVTQTPSHQVTQMGQEVILRCVPISNHLYFYWYRQILGQKVEFLVSFYNNEISEKSEIFDDQFSVERPDGSNFTLKIRSTKLEDSAMYFCASSDGTGGSYSNQPQHFGDGTRLSIL.

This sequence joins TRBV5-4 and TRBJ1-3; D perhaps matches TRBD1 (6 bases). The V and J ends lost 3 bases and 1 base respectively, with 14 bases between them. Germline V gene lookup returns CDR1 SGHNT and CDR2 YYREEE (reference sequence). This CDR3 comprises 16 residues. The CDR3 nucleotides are TGTGCCAGCAGCTATTCCGGGACAAGTTCTGGAAACACCATATATTTT. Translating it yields CASSYSGTSSGNTIYF.

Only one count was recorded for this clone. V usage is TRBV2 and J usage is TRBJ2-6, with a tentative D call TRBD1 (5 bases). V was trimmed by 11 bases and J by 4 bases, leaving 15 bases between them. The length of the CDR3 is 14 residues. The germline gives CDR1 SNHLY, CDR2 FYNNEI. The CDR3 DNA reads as TGTGCCTGGTTCAGGGTTTCCGGGGCCAACGTCCTGACTTTC. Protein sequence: CAWFRVSGANVLTF.

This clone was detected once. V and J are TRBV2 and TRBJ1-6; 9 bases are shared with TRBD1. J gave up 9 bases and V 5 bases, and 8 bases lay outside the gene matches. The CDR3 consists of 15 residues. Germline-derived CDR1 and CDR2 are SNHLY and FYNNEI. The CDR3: CASSPSTGGGSPLHF. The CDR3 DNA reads TGTGCCAGCAGTCCTTCTACAGGGGGCGGTTCACCCCTCCACTTT.

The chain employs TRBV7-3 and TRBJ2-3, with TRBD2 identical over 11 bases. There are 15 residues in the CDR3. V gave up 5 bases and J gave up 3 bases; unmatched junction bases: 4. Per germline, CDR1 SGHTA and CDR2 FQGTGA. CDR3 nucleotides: TGTGCCAGCAGCCCCGCTAGCGGGAGGACAGATACGCAGTATTTT. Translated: CASSPASGRTDTQYF.

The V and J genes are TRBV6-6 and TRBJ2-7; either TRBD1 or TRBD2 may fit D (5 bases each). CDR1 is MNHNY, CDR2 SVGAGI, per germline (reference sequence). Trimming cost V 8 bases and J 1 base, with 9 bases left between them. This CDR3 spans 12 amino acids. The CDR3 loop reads CASRDPSYEQYF. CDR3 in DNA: TGTGCCAGCCGGGACCCGTCCTACGAGCAGTACTTC.

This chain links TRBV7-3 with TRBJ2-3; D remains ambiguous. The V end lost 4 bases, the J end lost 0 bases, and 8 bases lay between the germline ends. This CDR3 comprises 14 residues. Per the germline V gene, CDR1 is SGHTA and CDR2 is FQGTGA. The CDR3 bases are TGTGCCAGCAGCTCCCGAGATAGCACAGATACGCAGTATTTT. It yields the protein CASSSRDSTDTQYF.

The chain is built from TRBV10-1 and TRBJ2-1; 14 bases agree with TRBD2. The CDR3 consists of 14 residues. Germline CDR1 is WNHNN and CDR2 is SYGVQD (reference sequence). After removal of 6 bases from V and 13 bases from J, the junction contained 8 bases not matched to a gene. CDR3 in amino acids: CASSLGLAGESQFF. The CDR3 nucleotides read TGCGCCAGCAGCTTGGGACTAGCGGGAGAAAGTCAGTTCTTC.

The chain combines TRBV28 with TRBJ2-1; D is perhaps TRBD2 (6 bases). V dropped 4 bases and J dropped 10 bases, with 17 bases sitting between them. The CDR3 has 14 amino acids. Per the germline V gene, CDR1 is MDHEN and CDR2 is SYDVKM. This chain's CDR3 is CASSSPTRRNEQFF. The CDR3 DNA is TGTGCCAGCAGTTCACCGACTAGAAGAAACGAGCAGTTCTTC.

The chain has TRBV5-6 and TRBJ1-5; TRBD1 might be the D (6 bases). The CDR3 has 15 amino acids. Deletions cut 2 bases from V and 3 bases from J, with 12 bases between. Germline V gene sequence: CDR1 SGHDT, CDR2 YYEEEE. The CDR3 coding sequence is TGTGCCAGCAGCTTCTCTCGGACAGACAATCAGCCCCAGCATTTT. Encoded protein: CASSFSRTDNQPQHF. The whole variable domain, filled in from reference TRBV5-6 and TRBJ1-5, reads DAGVTQSPTHLIKTRGQQVTLRCSPKSGHDTVSWYQQALGQGPQFIFQYYEEEERQRGNFPDRFSGHQFPNYSSELNVNALLLGDSALYLCASSFSRTDNQPQHFGDGTRLSIL.

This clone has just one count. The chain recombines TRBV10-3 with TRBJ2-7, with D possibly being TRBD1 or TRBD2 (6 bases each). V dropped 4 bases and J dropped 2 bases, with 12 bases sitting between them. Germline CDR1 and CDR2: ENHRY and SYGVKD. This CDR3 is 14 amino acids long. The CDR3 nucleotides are TGTGCCATCAGTGGCGGGACAAGGCCCTACGAGCAGTACTTC. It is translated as CAISGGTRPYEQYF.

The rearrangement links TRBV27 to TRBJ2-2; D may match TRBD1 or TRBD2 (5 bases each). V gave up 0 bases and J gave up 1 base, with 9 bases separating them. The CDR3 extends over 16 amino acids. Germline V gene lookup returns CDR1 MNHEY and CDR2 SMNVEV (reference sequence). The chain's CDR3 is CASSLSRGKNTGELFF. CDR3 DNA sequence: TGTGCCAGCAGTTTATCGAGGGGAAAGAACACCGGGGAGCTGTTTTTT.

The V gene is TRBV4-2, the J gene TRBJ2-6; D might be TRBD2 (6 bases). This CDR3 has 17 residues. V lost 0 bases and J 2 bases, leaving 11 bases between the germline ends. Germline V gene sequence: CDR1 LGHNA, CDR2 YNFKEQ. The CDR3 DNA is TGTGCCAGCAGCCAAGATTTGGGGGGTACTGGGGCCAACGTCCTGACTTTC. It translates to CASSQDLGGTGANVLTF.

The CDR3 DNA is TGTGCCAGCAGTTTACTATACAGCGGAGCTACCTACGAGCAGTACTTC. As protein: CASSLLYSGATYEQYF. The chain carries TRBV28 and TRBJ2-7; TRBD2 might be the D (5 bases). Trimming took off 2 bases at V and 2 bases at J, with 16 bases between the two ends. CDR3 length equals 16 residues. Germline V lookup: CDR1 MDHEN, CDR2 SYDVKM.

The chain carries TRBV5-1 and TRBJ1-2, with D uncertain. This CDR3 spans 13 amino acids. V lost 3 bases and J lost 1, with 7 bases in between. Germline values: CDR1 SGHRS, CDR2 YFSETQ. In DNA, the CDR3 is TGCGCCAGCAGCTCCGGGGTTAACTATGGCTACACCTTC. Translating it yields CASSSGVNYGYTF.

CDR3 sequence: CASPRGTFSYEQYF. The CDR3 DNA sequence: TGTGCCAGCCCTAGGGGGACCTTCTCCTACGAGCAGTACTTC. The gene calls are TRBV6-5 and TRBJ2-7, with a tentative D call TRBD1 (6 bases). The V gene's germline CDR1 is MNHEY and CDR2 SVGAGI. There are 14 residues in the CDR3. Trimming left V 8 bases short and J 0 bases short, with 14 bases between.